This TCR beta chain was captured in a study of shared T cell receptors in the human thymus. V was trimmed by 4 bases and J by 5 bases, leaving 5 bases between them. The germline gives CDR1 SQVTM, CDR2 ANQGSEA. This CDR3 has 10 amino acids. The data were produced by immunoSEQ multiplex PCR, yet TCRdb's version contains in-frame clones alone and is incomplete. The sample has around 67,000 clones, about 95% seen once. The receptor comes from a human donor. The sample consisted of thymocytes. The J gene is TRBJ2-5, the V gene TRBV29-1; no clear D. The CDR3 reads CSVGGETQYF. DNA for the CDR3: TGCAGCGTTGGTGGGGAGACCCAGTACTTC.